Presented here are 30 T cell receptor beta chains from one specimen sequenced in a study of shared clonotypes between healthy human individuals. Repertoires were generated with immunoSEQ multiplex PCR, while TCRdb's copy carries only in-frame clones and drops some. Of over a million clones in the sample, around three quarters were seen once. Material: memory CD4+ T cells from PBMCs. Subset specified: CD45RA-negative fraction. The receptors shown here come from a man aged 18 to 35 in good health. Some clones in this sample may be carry-over from other donors' samples.

V and J are TRBV6-6 and TRBJ1-5; no firm D call. V was trimmed by 0 bases and J by 2 bases, leaving 8 bases between them. The germline CDR1 and CDR2 sequences are MNHNY and SVGAGI (reference sequence). The CDR3 covers 15 residues. CDR3 coding DNA: TGTGCCAGCAGTTACTCGGCCCGAGGCAATCAGCCCCAGCATTTT. Its translation is CASSYSARGNQPQHF.

The genes are TRBV28 and TRBJ2-3; tentatively, D is TRBD1 (6 bases). The CDR3 extends over 16 amino acids. V gave up 5 bases and J gave up 1 base, with 16 bases separating them. Germline CDR1 and CDR2: MDHEN and SYDVKM. CDR3 DNA: TGTGCCAGCAGTCCCTGGACAGCGGCTGGCACAGATACGCAGTATTTT. Its protein is CASSPWTAAGTDTQYF. Full variable domain (outside the CDR3, taken from reference TRBV28 and TRBJ2-3): DVKVTQSSRYLVKRTGEKVFLECVQDMDHENMFWYRQDPGLGLRLIYFSYDVKMKEKGDIPEGYSVSREKKERFSLILESASTNQTSMYLCASSPWTAAGTDTQYFGPGTRLTVL.

V and J are TRBV5-5 and TRBJ1-1; no clear D. CDR1 is SGHKS and CDR2 is YYEKEE in the germline V gene (reference sequence). Trimming shortened V by 1 base and J by 2 bases, and 6 bases separated the two germline ends. The CDR3 length is 13 residues. The CDR3 region is CASSLYRNTEAFF. Here the CDR3 DNA reads TGTGCCAGCAGCTTGTACAGAAACACTGAAGCTTTCTTT.

The chain uses TRBV5-1 and TRBJ2-7, with D perhaps matching TRBD1 (5 bases). The CDR3 has 15 residues. Germline lookup yields CDR1 SGHRS and CDR2 YFSETQ. The ends were cut back, 1 base at V and 0 bases at J, with 11 bases in the middle. The CDR3, as DNA: TGCGCCAGCAGCTTGCTGGGGCTCAGCTCCTACGAGCAGTACTTC. Translation: CASSLLGLSSYEQYF.

The chain employs TRBV7-2 and TRBJ1-5; 7 bases line up with TRBD1. V lost 2 bases to trimming and J lost 4 bases; unmatched junction nucleotides: 11. The CDR3 loop spans 17 amino acids. Per the germline V gene, CDR1 is SGHTA and CDR2 is FQGNSA. CDR3 loop: CASSLPPGGGLNQPQHF. The CDR3 nucleotides are TGTGCCAGCAGCTTACCTCCGGGAGGGGGCCTAAATCAGCCCCAGCATTTT.

The chain joins TRBV7-2 to TRBJ2-5; 8 nucleotides align to TRBD1. V lost 7 bases to trimming and J lost 6 bases; unmatched junction nucleotides: 7. The CDR3 length is 13 residues. CDR1 SGHTA and CDR2 FQGNSA come from the germline V gene. The CDR3 nucleotides are TGTGCCAGCACCGCCCAGGGGGCAAAGACCCAGTACTTC. It yields the protein CASTAQGAKTQYF. Full variable domain (rest looked up from reference TRBV7-2 and TRBJ2-5): GAGVSQSPSNKVTEKGKDVELRCDPISGHTALYWYRQSLGQGLEFLIYFQGNSAPDKSGLPSDRFSAERTGGSVSTLTIQRTQQEDSAVYLCASTAQGAKTQYFGPGTRLLVL.

With respect to this clone: With a far larger clone one base away, a read error is the likely cause. Distinct nucleotide sequences in the sample also encode this CDR3. V usage is TRBV30 and J usage is TRBJ1-1; D unresolved. CDR3 length: 13 residues. The V end lost 4 bases, the J end lost 1 base, and 10 bases lay between the germline ends. In germline, CDR1 is GTSNPN, CDR2 SVGIG (reference sequence). The CDR3 sequence: CAWTVHPNTEAFF. CDR3 bases: TGTGCCTGGACAGTCCACCCGAACACTGAAGCTTTCTTT.

This clone has only one observation. Here the CDR3 DNA reads TGCGCCAGCAGCCCTTCGCCTACTGAAAAACTGTTTTTT. It translates to CASSPSPTEKLFF. The chain links TRBV5-1 to TRBJ1-4; D remains ambiguous. V shed 4 bases and J shed 7 bases, with 11 bases lying between them. CDR1 and CDR2 from the germline V gene are SGHRS and YFSETQ. The CDR3 has 13 residues.

About this clone: It may be a read error: a sequence one base away is much more abundant. The same CDR3 also results from other DNA sequences found in this sample. This chain joins TRBV28 and TRBJ2-5; possibly TRBD2 for D (6 bases). This CDR3 has 16 residues. The V gene's germline CDR1 is MDHEN and CDR2 SYDVKM. CDR3 sequence: CASSLKRRVFGETQYF. In DNA form, the CDR3 reads TGTGCCAGCAGTTTAAAGCGGAGGGTGTTCGGGGAGACTCAGTACTTC.

In this sample, this clone turned up once. The rearrangement uses TRBV15 and TRBJ2-7, with 8 bases lining up with TRBD2. CDR3 length: 19 residues. Losses at the gene ends were 0 bases for V and 3 bases for J; bases not matched to a gene: 16. The germline gives CDR1 LNHNV, CDR2 YYDKDF (reference sequence). The CDR3: CATSRDLFSKAGTSYEQYF. DNA of the CDR3: TGTGCCACCAGCAGAGATCTTTTTTCGAAAGCCGGGACTAGCTACGAGCAGTACTTC.

The chain recombines TRBV7-2 with TRBJ2-4; D gene unclear. The CDR3 is 14 residues long. The V end was cut by 3 bases, the J end by 0 bases, with 6 bases between. CDR1 SGHTA and CDR2 FQGNSA come from the germline V gene. CDR3 in DNA: TGTGCCAGCAGCTTGCTGGTAGCCAAAAACATTCAGTACTTC. This gives the protein CASSLLVAKNIQYF.

Points on this clone: The sample has other DNA sequences that encode this CDR3 too. The chain combines TRBV11-1 with TRBJ1-1; no clear D. V was trimmed by 5 bases and J by 1 base, leaving 8 bases between them. The CDR3 spans 13 residues. Germline V CDR1 and CDR2: SGHAT, FQDESV (reference sequence). The CDR3 protein is CASSLGRNTEAFF. For the CDR3, the DNA is TGTGCCAGCAGCCTTGGACGGAACACTGAAGCTTTCTTT.

As regards this clone: Given a much more abundant clone one base away, this may be a read error. V and J are TRBV11-2 and TRBJ2-7, with 12 bases that match TRBD2. Germline-derived CDR1 and CDR2 are SGHAT and FQNNGV. The V gene end was trimmed by 1 base and the J gene end by 5 bases; junction bases not matched to a gene: 3. This CDR3 has 15 residues. CDR3 in DNA: TGTGCCAGCAGCTTAGGGACTAGCGGGATCGACGAGCAGTACTTC. Translating gives CASSLGTSGIDEQYF.

The chain couples TRBV30 to TRBJ2-3; 10 nucleotides line up with TRBD2. The CDR3 is 12 residues long. V lost 5 bases to trimming and J lost 14 bases; unmatched junction nucleotides: 10. CDR1 GTSNPN and CDR2 SVGIG come from the germline V gene (reference sequence). The CDR3 here is CAWGALAGVRYF. In DNA form, the CDR3 reads TGTGCCTGGGGAGCCCTAGCGGGAGTTAGGTATTTT.

The chain uses TRBV25-1 and TRBJ2-2; 12 bases are a match to TRBD2. Trimming cost V 8 bases and J 0 bases; bases outside gene matches: 4. This CDR3 region has 16 residues. Per the germline V gene, CDR1 is MGHDK and CDR2 is SYGVNS. The CDR3 reads CASGGTSGSNTGELFF. As DNA, the CDR3 is TGTGCCAGCGGGGGGACTAGCGGGTCGAACACCGGGGAGCTGTTTTTT.

Ten or more counts support this clone. This specimen includes other DNA sequences encoding the same CDR3. The chain is built from TRBV29-1 and TRBJ2-7; weak D call: TRBD2 (6 bases). The length of the CDR3 is 13 residues. With 3 bases removed from V and 1 base from J, the gap between germline ends came to 10 bases. Germline-derived CDR1 and CDR2 are SQVTM and ANQGSEA. The DNA of the CDR3 is TGCAGCGTTGACTTTGGGAGGTCCTACGAGCAGTACTTC. Translated: CSVDFGRSYEQYF.

This clone is a singleton in its sample. This chain joins TRBV2 and TRBJ2-4; D gene unclear. With 8 bases removed from V and 12 bases from J, the gap between germline ends came to 17 bases. The CDR3 has 12 amino acids. Germline V lookup: CDR1 SNHLY, CDR2 FYNNEI. In DNA form, the CDR3 reads TGTGCCAGCGGAAGGGTCGGTCAGAATCAGTACTTC. Its protein product is CASGRVGQNQYF.

This chain joins TRBV4-2 and TRBJ2-1, with TRBD2 matching over 14 bases. The CDR3 consists of 14 residues. Per germline, CDR1 LGHNA and CDR2 YNFKEQ. V shed 4 bases and J 15 bases; nucleotides not matched to a gene: 8. The CDR3 is CASSPPTSGRAMFF. The CDR3 bases are TGTGCCAGCAGCCCACCGACTAGCGGGAGGGCCATGTTCTTC.

The rearrangement joins TRBV6-6 to TRBJ2-2; tentatively, D is TRBD1 (6 bases). Germline CDR1 MNHNY, CDR2 SVGAGI (reference sequence). V dropped 6 bases and J dropped 8 bases, with 16 bases sitting between them. This CDR3 has 14 residues. CDR3 sequence reads: CASRPTQGTGELFF. In DNA form, the CDR3 reads TGTGCCAGCAGACCGACACAGGGTACGGGGGAGCTGTTTTTT.

The sample holds many counts of this clone. The chain is built from TRBV7-9 and TRBJ2-2; 9 bases are a match to TRBD2. V was clipped by 5 bases and J by 3 bases; unmatched bases: 4. Per germline, CDR1 SEHNR and CDR2 FQNEAQ (reference sequence). The CDR3 runs 15 residues. The chain's CDR3 is CASSRIAGDTGELFF. The CDR3 DNA is TGTGCCAGCAGCCGGATAGCGGGAGACACCGGGGAGCTGTTTTTT.

This chain connects TRBV28 to TRBJ2-1, with 9 bases lining up with TRBD2. V gave up 3 bases and J gave up 7 bases; unmatched junction bases: 10. Germline assignment: CDR1 MDHEN and CDR2 SYDVKM. This CDR3 region has 16 residues. Here the CDR3 DNA reads TGTGCCAGCAGTTTTGGTAAAGGCGGGAGGGGTAATGAGCAGTTCTTC. Translated, it gives CASSFGKGGRGNEQFF.

Comments on this clone: Other DNA sequences in the sample encode the same CDR3. J is TRBJ2-7 and V is TRBV6-6; D not resolved. Germline CDR1 reads MNHNY; CDR2 reads SVGAGI (reference sequence). V lost 0 bases and J lost 3, with 6 bases in between. This CDR3 is built from 13 residues. Written as DNA, the CDR3 is TGTGCCAGCAGTTACTCGAAAGTCTACGAGCAGTACTTC. Amino acid sequence: CASSYSKVYEQYF.

This clone has a handful of counts. The chain combines TRBV6-1 with TRBJ2-1; unclear D gene. The CDR3 sequence is 13 residues long. CDR1 is MNHNS, CDR2 SASEGT, per germline. The ends were cut back, 7 bases at V and 4 bases at J, with 11 bases in the middle. DNA for the CDR3: TGTGCCAGCAAGGAAAACACTTACAATGAGCAGTTCTTC. This gives the protein CASKENTYNEQFF.

The CDR3 is CAISGLQGAYEQYF. Written as DNA, the CDR3 is TGTGCCATCAGTGGGCTACAGGGGGCCTACGAGCAGTACTTC. This chain joins TRBV10-3 and TRBJ2-7; 8 bases are a match to TRBD1. The CDR3 extends over 14 amino acids. CDR1 and CDR2 from the germline V gene are ENHRY and SYGVKD. J was trimmed by 2 bases and V by 4 bases; bases with no gene match: 4.

The V gene is TRBV30, the J gene TRBJ1-2; D might be TRBD1 (5 bases). This CDR3 comprises 13 residues. Germline V gives CDR1 GTSNPN, CDR2 SVGIG (reference sequence). The V gene lost 5 bases and the J gene lost 4 bases, with 14 bases spanning the gap. The CDR3 bases are TGTGCCTGGGAACTTACAGGCATCTATGGCTACACCTTC. Encoded protein: CAWELTGIYGYTF.

This chain links TRBV5-1 with TRBJ2-6; D ambiguous. CDR1 is SGHRS and CDR2 is YFSETQ in the germline V gene. CDR3 length: 14 residues. The germline V and J ends were trimmed by 4 bases and 2 bases, with 7 bases remaining between them. The CDR3 region is CASSEEAGANVLTF. The CDR3 DNA sequence: TGCGCCAGCAGCGAGGAAGCTGGGGCCAACGTCCTGACTTTC.

J is TRBJ1-3 and V is TRBV4-3; 12 nucleotides match TRBD1. Germline trimming cut 2 bases from V and 2 bases from J; bases unmatched to any gene: 7. The CDR3 loop spans 18 amino acids. Germline CDR1 and CDR2: LGHNA and YSLEER. The CDR3 nucleotides are TGCGCCAGCAGCCAAATTTTAGGGACAGGGGGCCCTGGAAACACCATATATTTT. Translated, it gives CASSQILGTGGPGNTIYF.

V gene TRBV6-5 combines with J gene TRBJ2-7; 9 nucleotides match TRBD2. Trimming removed 10 bases from V and 0 bases from J; junction bases left unmatched: 10. The CDR3 runs to 15 residues. CDR1 is MNHEY, CDR2 SVGAGI, per germline. The DNA of the CDR3 is TGTGCCACAGGGAGGGAGACTAGCGGCTCCTACGAGCAGTACTTC. It translates to CATGRETSGSYEQYF.

In the case of this clone: A far larger clone lies a single base away; this is likely a read error. The chain carries TRBV27 and TRBJ2-6; D uncertain. This CDR3 spans 15 amino acids. V dropped 2 bases and J dropped 0 bases, with 5 bases sitting between them. In germline, CDR1 is MNHEY, CDR2 SMNVEV (reference sequence). The CDR3 loop is CASSLGNSGANVLTF. The CDR3, as DNA: TGTGCCAGCAGTTTAGGGAACTCTGGGGCCAACGTCCTGACTTTC. Together with reference TRBV27 and TRBJ2-6, the CDR3 gives the full variable domain: EAQVTQNPRYLITVTGKKLTVTCSQNMNHEYMSWYRQDPGLGLRQIYYSMNVEVTDKGDVPEGYKVSRKEKRNFPLILESPSPNQTSLYFCASSLGNSGANVLTFGAGSRLTVL.

This sequence joins TRBV12-5 and TRBJ2-7; D gene ambiguous. Trimming removed 7 bases at V and 1 base at J, with 11 bases between. The CDR3 covers 13 residues. From germline, CDR1 is LGHNT and CDR2 FRNRAP. Here the CDR3 DNA reads TGTGCTAGTGCCCCGGACGGATCCTACGAGCAGTACTTC. Translation gives CASAPDGSYEQYF.